Listed below are T cell receptor beta chains from one sample, sequenced in a study of regulatory T cells in long-lasting Graves disease. TCRdb re-called the multiplex PCR reads through MiXCR, storing one row per CDR3 protein. Of about 360,000 distinct CDR3 sequences in the sample, 15% to 20% were seen once. The sample was also reused in another study, on T cells in Graves' hyperthyroidism and ophthalmopathy.

The starting material was peripheral blood mononuclear cells (PBMCs), obtained at new diagnosis, from a patient treated with antithyroid drugs. These receptors were obtained from a woman aged 18-35 years with Graves disease. CDR3s include the opening cysteine and the closing phenylalanine or tryptophan. Each record gives: CDR3 DNA, CDR3 protein, V gene, clone size, J gene, D gene. The D gene is left open where the match is weak. Expanded clones get a size class; other rows say once, few or many, or leave the size out.

TGTGCCAGCAGCCAGGATCCCAGTCAGAATCAGCCCCAGCATTTT CASSQDPSQNQPQHF TRBV3-1 many TRBJ1-5 NA
TGTGCCAGCAGCTTAACGCTGACAGATGAGCAGTTCTTC CASSLTLTDEQFF TRBV7-3 few TRBJ2-1 NA
TGCAGTGCCACCCAGGGACAGACGGATTCACCCCTCCACTTT CSATQGQTDSPLHF TRBV20-1 many TRBJ1-6 TRBD1
TGTGCCATGGGGAGGGTACGATACAATGAGCAGTTCTTC CAMGRVRYNEQFF TRBV10-3 few TRBJ2-1 TRBD2
TGTGCCAGCAGTGATAGGGGGGACCAAAAATCGCACAATGAGCAGTTCTTC CASSDRGDQKSHNEQFF TRBV25-1 NA TRBJ2-1 NA
TGTGCCAGCAGTTTTCCAGGGTGGGGCACTGAAGCTTTCTTT CASSFPGWGTEAFF TRBV12-3/TRBV12-4 many TRBJ1-1 NA
TGTGCCAGCAGTCAAACTAGCTACAATGAGCAGTTCTTC CASSQTSYNEQFF TRBV12-3/TRBV12-4 many TRBJ2-1 NA
TGCAGCGCGGGCCAGAGCACTGAAGCTTTCTTT CSAGQSTEAFF TRBV29-1 many TRBJ1-1 NA
TGTGCCAGCAGCCACCCTGGGACAGGGAATGAAAAACTGTTTTTT CASSHPGTGNEKLFF TRBV3-1 many TRBJ1-4 TRBD1
TGTGCCAGCAGCCGTAGCGGGAATCGGGATACGCAGTATTTT CASSRSGNRDTQYF TRBV7-3 many TRBJ2-3 TRBD2
TGTGCCAGCAGCGCGTCGACAGGGGGCCCCTACGAGCAGTACTTC CASSASTGGPYEQYF TRBV9 many TRBJ2-7 TRBD1
TGTGCCAGCAGCCGCGGGACAGTTGACTATGGCTACACCTTC CASSRGTVDYGYTF TRBV7-8 NA TRBJ1-2 TRBD1
TGTGCCAGCAGACCGGGACAGGTACACAATGAGCAGTTCTTC CASRPGQVHNEQFF TRBV6-1 many TRBJ2-1 TRBD1
TGTGCCAGCAGTGGGAGAGGGGGCTTTTCAACTAATGAAAAACTGTTTTTT CASSGRGGFSTNEKLFF TRBV27 few TRBJ1-4 TRBD1
TGCAGCGTCCCGAGGGGAAACTCCTACGAGCAGTACTTC CSVPRGNSYEQYF TRBV29-1 NA TRBJ2-7 NA
TGTGCCAGCAGCTTAGAGGACAGGGGATGGGATGAGCAGTTCTTC CASSLEDRGWDEQFF TRBV7-9 many TRBJ2-1 TRBD1